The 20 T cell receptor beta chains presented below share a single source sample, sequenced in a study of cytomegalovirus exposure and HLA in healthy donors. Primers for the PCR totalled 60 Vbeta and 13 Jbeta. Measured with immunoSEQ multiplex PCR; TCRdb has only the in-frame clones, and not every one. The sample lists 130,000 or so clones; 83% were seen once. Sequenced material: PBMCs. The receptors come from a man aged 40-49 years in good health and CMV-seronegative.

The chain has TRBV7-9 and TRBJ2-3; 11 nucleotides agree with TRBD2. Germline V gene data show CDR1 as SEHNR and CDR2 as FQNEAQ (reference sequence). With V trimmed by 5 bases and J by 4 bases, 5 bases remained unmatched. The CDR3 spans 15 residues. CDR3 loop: CASSGRSGGADTQYF. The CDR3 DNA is TGTGCCAGCAGCGGACGTAGCGGGGGGGCAGATACGCAGTATTTT. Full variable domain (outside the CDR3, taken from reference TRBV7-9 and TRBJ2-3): DTGVSQNPRHKITKRGQNVTFRCDPISEHNRLYWYRQTLGQGPEFLTYFQNEAQLEKSRLLSDRFSAERPKGSFSTLEIQRTEQGDSAMYLCASSGRSGGADTQYFGPGTRLTVL.

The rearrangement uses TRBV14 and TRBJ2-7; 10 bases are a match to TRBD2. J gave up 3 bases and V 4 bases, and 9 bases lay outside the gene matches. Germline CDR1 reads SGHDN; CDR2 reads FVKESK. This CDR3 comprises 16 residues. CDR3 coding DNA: TGTGCCAGCAGCCCCCTCTCGAGCGGGAGGGTCTACGAGCAGTACTTC. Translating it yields CASSPLSSGRVYEQYF.

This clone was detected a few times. Here the CDR3 DNA reads TGTGCCAGCAGCTTAGGGACAGGTGGAAACACCATATATTTT. Amino acid sequence: CASSLGTGGNTIYF. This sequence joins TRBV11-2 and TRBJ1-3, with 7 bases that match TRBD1. The junction had 0 bases not matched to a gene; V was cut back by 1 base and J by 3 bases. The CDR3 sequence is 14 residues long. CDR1 and CDR2 (germline): SGHAT, FQNNGV.

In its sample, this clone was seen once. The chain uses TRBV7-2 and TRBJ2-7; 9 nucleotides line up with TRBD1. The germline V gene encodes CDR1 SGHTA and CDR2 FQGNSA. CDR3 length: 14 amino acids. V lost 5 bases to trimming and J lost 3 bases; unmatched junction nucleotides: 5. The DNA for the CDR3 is TGTGCCAGCAGCGCCGGGACAGGGAACTACGAGCAGTACTTC. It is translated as CASSAGTGNYEQYF.

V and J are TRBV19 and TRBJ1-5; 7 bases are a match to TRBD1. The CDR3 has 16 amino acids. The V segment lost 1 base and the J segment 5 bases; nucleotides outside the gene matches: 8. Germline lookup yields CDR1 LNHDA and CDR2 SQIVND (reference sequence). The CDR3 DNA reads TGTGCCAGTAGTATAGGTTCAGGGGGTCTCCATCAGCCCCAGCATTTT. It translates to CASSIGSGGLHQPQHF.

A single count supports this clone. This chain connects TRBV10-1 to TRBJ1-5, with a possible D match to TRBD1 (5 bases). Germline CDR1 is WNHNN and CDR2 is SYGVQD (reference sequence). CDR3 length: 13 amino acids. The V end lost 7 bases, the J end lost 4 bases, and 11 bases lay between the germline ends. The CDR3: CASKGQKNQPQHF. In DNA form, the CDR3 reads TGCGCCAGCAAGGGGCAGAAAAATCAGCCCCAGCATTTT.

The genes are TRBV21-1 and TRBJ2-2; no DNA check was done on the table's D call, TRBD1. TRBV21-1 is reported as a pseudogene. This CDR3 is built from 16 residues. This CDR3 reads CARGRGQVSNTGELFF. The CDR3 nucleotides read TGTGCCAGGGGACGAGGACAGGTCTCCAACACCGGGGAGCTGTTTTTT.

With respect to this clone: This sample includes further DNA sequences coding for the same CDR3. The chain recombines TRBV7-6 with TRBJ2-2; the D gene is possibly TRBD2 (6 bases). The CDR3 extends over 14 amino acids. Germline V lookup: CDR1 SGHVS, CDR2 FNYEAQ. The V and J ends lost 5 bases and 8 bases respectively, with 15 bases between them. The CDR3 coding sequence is TGTGCCAGCAGCCTAGAGGCCGGGGGTGGGGAGCTGTTTTTT. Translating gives CASSLEAGGGELFF. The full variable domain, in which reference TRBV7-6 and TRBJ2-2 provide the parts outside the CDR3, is GAGVSQSPRYKVTKRGQDVALRCDPISGHVSLYWYRQALGQGPEFLTYFNYEAQQDKSGLPNDRFSAERPEGSISTLTIQRTEQRDSAMYRCASSLEAGGGELFFGEGSRLTVL.

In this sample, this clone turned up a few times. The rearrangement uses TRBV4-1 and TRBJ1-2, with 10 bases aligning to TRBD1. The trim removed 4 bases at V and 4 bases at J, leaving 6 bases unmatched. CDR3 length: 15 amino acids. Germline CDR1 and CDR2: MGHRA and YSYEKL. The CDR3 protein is CASSRRDRGGYGYTF. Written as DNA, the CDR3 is TGCGCCAGCAGCCGGAGGGACAGGGGAGGCTATGGCTACACCTTC.

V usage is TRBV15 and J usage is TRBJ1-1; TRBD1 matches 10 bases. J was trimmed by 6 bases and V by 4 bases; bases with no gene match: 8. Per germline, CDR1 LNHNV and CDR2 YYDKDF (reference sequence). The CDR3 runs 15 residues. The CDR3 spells CATSKDRGKLPEAFF. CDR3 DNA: TGTGCCACCAGCAAGGACAGGGGGAAACTCCCTGAAGCTTTCTTT. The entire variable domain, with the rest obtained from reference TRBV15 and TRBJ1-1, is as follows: DAMVIQNPRYQVTQFGKPVTLSCSQTLNHNVMYWYQQKSSQAPKLLFHYYDKDFNNEADTPDNFQSRRPNTSFCFLDIRSPGLGDTAMYLCATSKDRGKLPEAFFGQGTRLTVV.

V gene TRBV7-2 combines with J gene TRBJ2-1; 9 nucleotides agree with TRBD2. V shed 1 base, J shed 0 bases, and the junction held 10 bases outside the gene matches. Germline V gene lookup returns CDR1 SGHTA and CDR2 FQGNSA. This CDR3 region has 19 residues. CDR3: CASSLEGLALPSSYNEQFF. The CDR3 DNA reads TGTGCCAGCAGCTTAGAGGGACTAGCCCTACCCAGCTCCTACAATGAGCAGTTCTTC.

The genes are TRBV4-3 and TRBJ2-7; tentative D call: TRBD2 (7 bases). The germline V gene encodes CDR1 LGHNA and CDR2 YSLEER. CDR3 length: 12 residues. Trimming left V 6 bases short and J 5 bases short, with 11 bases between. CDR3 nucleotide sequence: TGCGCCAGCAGTTCGGGGGGCCACGAGCAGTACTTC. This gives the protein CASSSGGHEQYF.

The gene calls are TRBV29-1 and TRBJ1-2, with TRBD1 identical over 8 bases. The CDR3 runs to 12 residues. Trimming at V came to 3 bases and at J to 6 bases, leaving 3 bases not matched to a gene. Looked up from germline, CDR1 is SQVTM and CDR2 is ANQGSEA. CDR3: CSVEDRDDGYTF. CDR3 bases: TGCAGCGTTGAGGACAGGGATGATGGCTACACCTTC.

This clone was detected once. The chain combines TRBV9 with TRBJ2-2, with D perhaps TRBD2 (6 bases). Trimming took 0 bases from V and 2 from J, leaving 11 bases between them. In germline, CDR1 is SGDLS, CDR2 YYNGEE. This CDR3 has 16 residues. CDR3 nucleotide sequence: TGTGCCAGCAGCGTAGTTAGCGGCGATAACACCGGGGAGCTGTTTTTT. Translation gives CASSVVSGDNTGELFF.

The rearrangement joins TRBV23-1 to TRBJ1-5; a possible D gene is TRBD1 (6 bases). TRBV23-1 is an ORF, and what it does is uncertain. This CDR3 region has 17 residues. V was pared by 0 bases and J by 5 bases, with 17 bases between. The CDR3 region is CASSQSRRAGEHQPQHF. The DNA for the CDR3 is TGCGCCAGCAGTCAATCTCGGCGGGCAGGGGAACATCAGCCCCAGCATTTT.

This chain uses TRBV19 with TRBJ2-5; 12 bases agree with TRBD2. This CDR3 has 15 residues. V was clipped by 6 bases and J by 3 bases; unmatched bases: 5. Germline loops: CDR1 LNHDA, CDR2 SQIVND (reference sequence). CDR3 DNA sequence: TGTGCCAGTAGGCTAGCGGGGGGGCTTGAAGAGACCCAGTACTTC. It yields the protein CASRLAGGLEETQYF.

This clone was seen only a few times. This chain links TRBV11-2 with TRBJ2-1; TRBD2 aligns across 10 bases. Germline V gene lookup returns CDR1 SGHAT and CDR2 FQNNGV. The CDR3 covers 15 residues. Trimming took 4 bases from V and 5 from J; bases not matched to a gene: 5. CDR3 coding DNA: TGTGCCAGCAGCTCCCAGCGGGGGGGGAACAATGAGCAGTTCTTC. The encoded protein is CASSSQRGGNNEQFF.

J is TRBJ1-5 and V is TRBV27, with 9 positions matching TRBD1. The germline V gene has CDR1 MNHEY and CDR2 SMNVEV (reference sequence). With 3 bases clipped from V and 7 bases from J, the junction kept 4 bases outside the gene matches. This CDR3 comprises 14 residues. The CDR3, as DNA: TGTGCCAGCAGTTTCGGGACAGGGCTCCAGCCCCAGCATTTT. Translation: CASSFGTGLQPQHF.

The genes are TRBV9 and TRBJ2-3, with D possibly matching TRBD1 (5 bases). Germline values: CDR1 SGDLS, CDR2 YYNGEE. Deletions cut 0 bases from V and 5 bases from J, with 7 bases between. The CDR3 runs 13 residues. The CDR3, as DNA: TGTGCCAGCAGCGTAGGCCAGGGAGATACGCAGTATTTT. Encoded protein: CASSVGQGDTQYF.

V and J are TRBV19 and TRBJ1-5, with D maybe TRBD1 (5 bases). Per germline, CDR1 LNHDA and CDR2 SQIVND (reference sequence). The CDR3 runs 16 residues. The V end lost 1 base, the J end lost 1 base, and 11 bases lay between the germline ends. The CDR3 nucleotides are TGTGCCAGTAGTATAGTAGGGGCTTGGAGCAATCAGCCCCAGCATTTT. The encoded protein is CASSIVGAWSNQPQHF.